This T cell receptor (beta chain) is drawn from a study of vaccination and CD4 T cells after COVID-19. Study summary: Testing by nasal swab PCR showed convalescent patients to be SARS-CoV-2 positive; about 10 were mild and one was severe. A CEFX pool, an HIV-1 Nef pool, or else no peptide went into the control cultures.

For this clonotype: Its antigen remains unknown.

Treatment reported: approximately 11-day PBMC culture with coronavirus spike peptide pools or control peptides (ViraFEST assay). V lost 4 bases, J lost 10 bases, and 26 bases lay in between. The germline gives CDR1 KGHDR, CDR2 SFDVKD. The CDR3 covers 17 residues. At the Johns Hopkins FTIC core, DNA taken from cultured CD4+ T cells was sequenced by way of the Oncomine TCR Beta short-read assay. TCRdb ran MiXCR on the PCR reads and lists one entry per CDR3 protein. This sample has some 25,000 distinct CDR3 sequences, with 40% to 50% found just once. V is TRBV24-1 and J is TRBJ2-3; maybe TRBD1 (6 bases). The sequenced sample consisted of CD4+ T cells from blood, cultured in vitro. This sequence originates from a human donor who had recovered from COVID-19. The DNA for the CDR3 is TGTGCCACCAGTGACACTCGACAGGACGGCCCCGCAGTAGCGCAGTATTTT. It specifies CATSDTRQDGPAVAQYF.